One and the same sample provided the 27 T cell receptor beta chains below, sequenced in a study of OX40 agonist ivuxolimab in advanced cancers. Sequenced by immunoSEQ multiplex PCR; TCRdb stores in-frame clones only, minus some. The sample lists 43,000 or so clones; around 88% were seen once. Sample: CD4+ or CD8+ T cells sorted from blood, taken in a trial of the OX40 agonist ivuxolimab. The origin of the receptors is an adult with an advanced solid tumor such as melanoma, head and neck, liver or kidney cancer.

The chain has TRBV15 and TRBJ2-1; D tentatively reads TRBD1 or TRBD2 (6 bases each). V lost 0 bases and J 5 bases, leaving 14 bases between the germline ends. This CDR3 has 16 residues. In germline, CDR1 is LNHNV, CDR2 YYDKDF (reference sequence). The CDR3 nucleotides read TGTGCCACCAGCAGAGATCGAGGCGGGACACACAATGAGCAGTTCTTC. As protein: CATSRDRGGTHNEQFF.

V usage is TRBV6-5 and J usage is TRBJ1-3; a possible D gene is TRBD1 (5 bases). The CDR3 covers 13 residues. CDR1 is MNHEY and CDR2 is SVGAGI in the germline V gene. Trimming took off 10 bases at V and 2 bases at J, with 12 bases between the two ends. CDR3 loop: CATLGGTGNTIYF. CDR3 DNA: TGTGCCACCTTGGGGGGGACTGGAAACACCATATATTTT.

The chain links TRBV18 to TRBJ1-4; TRBD1 aligns across 10 bases. V lost 6 bases to trimming and J lost 6 bases; unmatched junction nucleotides: 7. CDR1 is KGHSH and CDR2 is LQKENI in the germline V gene. This CDR3 spans 15 amino acids. The chain's CDR3 is CASSRGTGEDEKLFF. CDR3 nucleotide sequence: TGTGCCAGCTCGCGCGGGACAGGGGAAGATGAAAAACTGTTTTTT.

This clone was detected once. The chain combines TRBV27 with TRBJ2-5; 12 bases agree with TRBD1. The germline V gene has CDR1 MNHEY and CDR2 SMNVEV (reference sequence). The ends lost 3 bases at V and 4 bases at J; junction bases unmatched: 9. CDR3 length: 17 residues. This CDR3 reads CASSLGPGQGAGETQYF. In DNA form, the CDR3 reads TGTGCCAGCAGTTTGGGGCCGGGACAGGGGGCCGGAGAGACCCAGTACTTC.

The chain carries TRBV12-5 and TRBJ2-7, with D perhaps matching TRBD1 or TRBD2 (5 bases each). The germline CDR1 and CDR2 sequences are LGHNT and FRNRAP. CDR3 size: 16 residues. Trimming pared 2 bases from V and 1 base from J, leaving 15 bases between. For the CDR3, the DNA is TGTGCTAGTGGTTTGCCCCCTCGTGGGGGATCCTACGAGCAGTACTTC. Its translation is CASGLPPRGGSYEQYF.

This chain joins TRBV18 and TRBJ2-1, with TRBD2 matching over 11 bases. Germline CDR1 reads KGHSH; CDR2 reads LQKENI. The CDR3 totals 17 residues. V lost 4 bases and J lost 2; bases outside the gene matches: 7. The DNA for the CDR3 is TGTGCCAGCTCACTAGGGACTAGCGGAAGACCCTACAATGAGCAGTTCTTC. Its protein product is CASSLGTSGRPYNEQFF.

This clone was picked up one time. The chain carries TRBV6-1 and TRBJ1-6; 9 positions agree with TRBD1. Germline V gene lookup returns CDR1 MNHNS and CDR2 SASEGT. The ends lost 4 bases at V and 14 bases at J; junction bases unmatched: 9. The CDR3 length is 14 residues. CDR3 protein: CASSADGQGRSLHF. The CDR3 coding sequence is TGTGCCAGCAGTGCCGACGGACAGGGGAGGTCCCTCCACTTT.

The chain employs TRBV12-5 and TRBJ2-1, with D unclear. The CDR3 is made up of 15 amino acids. The V end was cut by 5 bases, the J end by 7 bases, with 18 bases between. The germline V gene encodes CDR1 LGHNT and CDR2 FRNRAP. In nucleotides, the CDR3 is TGTGCTAGTGGTCCCGCCCGGGCAAGCAGGAATGAGCAGTTCTTC. Amino acid sequence: CASGPARASRNEQFF.

The chain employs TRBV18 and TRBJ1-5, with 11 bases lining up with TRBD1. The V gene end was trimmed by 4 bases and the J gene end by 4 bases; junction bases not matched to a gene: 3. CDR1 is KGHSH and CDR2 is LQKENI in the germline V gene. CDR3 length equals 15 residues. In nucleotides, the CDR3 is TGTGCCAGCTCACGGACAGGGGGCGGAAATCAGCCCCAGCATTTT. As protein: CASSRTGGGNQPQHF. Together with reference TRBV18 and TRBJ1-5, the CDR3 gives the full variable domain: NAGVMQNPRHLVRRRGQEARLRCSPMKGHSHVYWYRQLPEEGLKFMVYLQKENIIDESGMPKERFSAEFPKEGPSILRIQQVVRGDSAAYFCASSRTGGGNQPQHFGDGTRLSIL.

This sequence joins TRBV12-5 and TRBJ2-7, with 8 bases fitting TRBD1. The trim removed 5 bases at V and 6 bases at J, leaving 6 bases unmatched. The CDR3 consists of 13 residues. Germline V gives CDR1 LGHNT, CDR2 FRNRAP. The CDR3 DNA reads TGTGCTAGTGGTCCCAGGGGGCTCGGCGAGCAGTACTTC. Translating it yields CASGPRGLGEQYF.

This chain joins TRBV5-5 and TRBJ2-3, with unresolved D. Germline loops: CDR1 SGHKS, CDR2 YYEKEE (reference sequence). The CDR3 sequence is 15 residues long. Trimming cost V 4 bases and J 4 bases, with 16 bases left between them. The CDR3 region is CASSPSVGGADTQYF. CDR3 DNA: TGTGCCAGCAGCCCCTCCGTCGGTGGCGCAGATACGCAGTATTTT.

The rearrangement links TRBV5-6 to TRBJ2-1; D possibly corresponds to TRBD2 (5 bases). The CDR3 spans 15 residues. Per the germline V gene, CDR1 is SGHDT and CDR2 is YYEEEE. V gave up 1 base and J gave up 4 bases, with 12 bases separating them. The CDR3 loop is CASSLLGSSYNEQFF. The CDR3 coding sequence is TGTGCCAGCAGCTTGTTGGGGAGTTCTTACAATGAGCAGTTCTTC.

The CDR3 bases are TGTGCCAGCAGGATCCATGGACACCTGGGGACTGAAGCTTTCTTT. It translates to CASRIHGHLGTEAFF. The chain joins TRBV6-6 to TRBJ1-1; maybe TRBD1 (5 bases). V was cut by 6 bases and J by 5 bases, with 19 bases left in between. CDR3 length: 15 amino acids. CDR1 is MNHNY, CDR2 SVGAGI, per germline (reference sequence).

J is TRBJ2-1 and V is TRBV18; D might be TRBD2 (5 bases). Trimming cost V 3 bases and J 0 bases, with 12 bases left between them. There are 16 residues in the CDR3. Germline lookup yields CDR1 KGHSH and CDR2 LQKENI. The CDR3 nucleotides are TGTGCCAGCTCACCTCTCGGCGGGCGCTCCTACAATGAGCAGTTCTTC. Amino acids: CASSPLGGRSYNEQFF.

Notes on this clone: Other DNA sequences within the sample encode an identical CDR3. This sequence joins TRBV11-2 and TRBJ2-3; 11 bases are shared with TRBD2. This CDR3 contains 18 residues. The germline V gene encodes CDR1 SGHAT and CDR2 FQNNGV. V trimming: 5 bases; J trimming: 2 bases; junction bases outside the gene matches: 12. This CDR3 reads CASSPGTSGATFTDTQYF. CDR3 DNA sequence: TGTGCCAGCAGCCCCGGGACTAGCGGAGCAACATTCACAGATACGCAGTATTTT.

The rearrangement uses TRBV6-1 and TRBJ2-3; D gene ambiguous. CDR3 size: 12 residues. Germline assignment: CDR1 MNHNS and CDR2 SASEGT. Trimming left V 3 bases short and J 9 bases short, with 10 bases between. CDR3 loop: CASSEREATQYF. The CDR3 DNA follows: TGTGCCAGCAGTGAGCGAGAGGCGACGCAGTATTTT.

The chain's CDR3 is CASSTGRKNTEAFF. The CDR3 DNA follows: TGTGCCAGTAGTACCGGACGGAAGAACACTGAAGCTTTCTTT. The chain links TRBV19 to TRBJ1-1, with D uncertain. The V gene lost 4 bases and the J gene lost 1 base, with 10 bases spanning the gap. The germline CDR1 and CDR2 sequences are LNHDA and SQIVND (reference sequence). This CDR3 is built from 14 residues.

V gene TRBV4-2 combines with J gene TRBJ1-6; no reliable D call. There are 15 residues in the CDR3. Germline loops: CDR1 LGHNA, CDR2 YNFKEQ. Deletions cut 0 bases from V and 7 bases from J, with 10 bases between. This CDR3 reads CASSQEKDWNSPLHF. CDR3 sequence (DNA): TGTGCCAGCAGCCAAGAGAAGGATTGGAATTCACCCCTCCACTTT.

This chain joins TRBV19 and TRBJ2-1, with 8 bases matching TRBD2. This CDR3 has 15 residues. After removal of 2 bases from V and 8 bases from J, the junction contained 8 bases not matched to a gene. Looked up from germline, CDR1 is LNHDA and CDR2 is SQIVND (reference sequence). CDR3 sequence: CASSISAGGSDEQFF. In DNA, the CDR3 is TGTGCCAGTAGTATATCGGCGGGGGGAAGTGATGAGCAGTTCTTC. Full variable domain (missing parts from reference TRBV19 and TRBJ2-1): DGGITQSPKYLFRKEGQNVTLSCEQNLNHDAMYWYRQDPGQGLRLIYYSQIVNDFQKGDIAEGYSVSREKKESFPLTVTSAQKNPTAFYLCASSISAGGSDEQFFGPGTRLTVL.

This chain uses TRBV28 with TRBJ2-5, with D unresolved. Germline CDR1 MDHEN, CDR2 SYDVKM. Trimming removed 6 bases from V and 5 bases from J, with 16 bases in between. This CDR3 has 14 amino acids. The CDR3, as DNA: TGTGCCAGCAGCCAGGTGTCGGGCCCGGAGACCCAGTACTTC. This codes for CASSQVSGPETQYF.

The genes are TRBV28 and TRBJ2-7, with D tentatively TRBD1 (6 bases). V lost 8 bases to trimming and J lost 5 bases, with 13 bases between them. This CDR3 is 12 amino acids long. In germline, CDR1 is MDHEN, CDR2 SYDVKM. The CDR3, as DNA: TGTGCCAGCGGATTACAGGGCGACGAGCAGTACTTC. It is translated as CASGLQGDEQYF.

The chain has TRBV15 and TRBJ1-5; no reliable D call. The CDR3 is 13 residues long. Germline CDR1 LNHNV, CDR2 YYDKDF (reference sequence). V lost 6 bases to trimming and J lost 6 bases, with 12 bases between them. In DNA, the CDR3 is TGTGCCACCAGGGAGTACCCGGGTCAGCCCCAGCATTTT. This codes for CATREYPGQPQHF.

The rearrangement joins TRBV5-6 to TRBJ2-3; D may match TRBD1 or TRBD2 (5 bases each). V was trimmed by 4 bases and J by 2 bases, leaving 8 bases between them. From germline, CDR1 is SGHDT and CDR2 YYEEEE. CDR3 length equals 13 residues. The CDR3 DNA reads as TGTGCCAGCAGCCGGGACCCCACAGATACGCAGTATTTT. This sequence encodes CASSRDPTDTQYF.

The rearrangement joins TRBV11-2 to TRBJ1-1; D remains ambiguous. The V end lost 1 base, the J end lost 1 base, and 4 bases lay between the germline ends. The CDR3 loop spans 13 amino acids. Germline values: CDR1 SGHAT, CDR2 FQNNGV. CDR3: CASSLAENTEAFF. Written as DNA, the CDR3 is TGTGCCAGCAGCTTAGCTGAGAACACTGAAGCTTTCTTT.

In DNA, the CDR3 is TGTGCCAGCAGTGAAGCGACGCTTACCGGGGAGCTGTTTTTT. Protein product: CASSEATLTGELFF. V and J are TRBV6-1 and TRBJ2-2, with D hard to call. CDR1 MNHNS and CDR2 SASEGT come from the germline V gene. Trimming stripped 0 bases from V and 5 bases from J, with 7 bases between. The CDR3 covers 14 residues.

The chain employs TRBV7-9 and TRBJ1-6; D remains ambiguous. The V gene's germline CDR1 is SEHNR and CDR2 FQNEAQ (reference sequence). V was pared by 0 bases and J by 6 bases, with 9 bases between. The CDR3 length is 15 residues. CDR3 DNA sequence: TGTGCCAGCAGCTTAGCAGGGATAGCTAATTCACCCCTCCACTTT. Translated: CASSLAGIANSPLHF.

The chain is built from TRBV5-8 and TRBJ2-5; tentatively, D is TRBD2 (5 bases). The CDR3 extends over 13 amino acids. The germline CDR1 and CDR2 sequences are SGHTS and YDEGEE. V dropped 6 bases and J dropped 7 bases, with 16 bases sitting between them. The CDR3 protein is CASTPGGGGTQYF. DNA for the CDR3: TGTGCCAGCACCCCTGGAGGCGGTGGGACCCAGTACTTC. The full variable domain, in which reference TRBV5-8 and TRBJ2-5 provide the parts outside the CDR3, is EAGVTQSPTHLIKTRGQQATLRCSPISGHTSVYWYQQALGLGLQFLLWYDEGEERNRGNFPPRFSGRQFPNYSSELNVNALELEDSALYLCASTPGGGGTQYFGPGTRLLVL.